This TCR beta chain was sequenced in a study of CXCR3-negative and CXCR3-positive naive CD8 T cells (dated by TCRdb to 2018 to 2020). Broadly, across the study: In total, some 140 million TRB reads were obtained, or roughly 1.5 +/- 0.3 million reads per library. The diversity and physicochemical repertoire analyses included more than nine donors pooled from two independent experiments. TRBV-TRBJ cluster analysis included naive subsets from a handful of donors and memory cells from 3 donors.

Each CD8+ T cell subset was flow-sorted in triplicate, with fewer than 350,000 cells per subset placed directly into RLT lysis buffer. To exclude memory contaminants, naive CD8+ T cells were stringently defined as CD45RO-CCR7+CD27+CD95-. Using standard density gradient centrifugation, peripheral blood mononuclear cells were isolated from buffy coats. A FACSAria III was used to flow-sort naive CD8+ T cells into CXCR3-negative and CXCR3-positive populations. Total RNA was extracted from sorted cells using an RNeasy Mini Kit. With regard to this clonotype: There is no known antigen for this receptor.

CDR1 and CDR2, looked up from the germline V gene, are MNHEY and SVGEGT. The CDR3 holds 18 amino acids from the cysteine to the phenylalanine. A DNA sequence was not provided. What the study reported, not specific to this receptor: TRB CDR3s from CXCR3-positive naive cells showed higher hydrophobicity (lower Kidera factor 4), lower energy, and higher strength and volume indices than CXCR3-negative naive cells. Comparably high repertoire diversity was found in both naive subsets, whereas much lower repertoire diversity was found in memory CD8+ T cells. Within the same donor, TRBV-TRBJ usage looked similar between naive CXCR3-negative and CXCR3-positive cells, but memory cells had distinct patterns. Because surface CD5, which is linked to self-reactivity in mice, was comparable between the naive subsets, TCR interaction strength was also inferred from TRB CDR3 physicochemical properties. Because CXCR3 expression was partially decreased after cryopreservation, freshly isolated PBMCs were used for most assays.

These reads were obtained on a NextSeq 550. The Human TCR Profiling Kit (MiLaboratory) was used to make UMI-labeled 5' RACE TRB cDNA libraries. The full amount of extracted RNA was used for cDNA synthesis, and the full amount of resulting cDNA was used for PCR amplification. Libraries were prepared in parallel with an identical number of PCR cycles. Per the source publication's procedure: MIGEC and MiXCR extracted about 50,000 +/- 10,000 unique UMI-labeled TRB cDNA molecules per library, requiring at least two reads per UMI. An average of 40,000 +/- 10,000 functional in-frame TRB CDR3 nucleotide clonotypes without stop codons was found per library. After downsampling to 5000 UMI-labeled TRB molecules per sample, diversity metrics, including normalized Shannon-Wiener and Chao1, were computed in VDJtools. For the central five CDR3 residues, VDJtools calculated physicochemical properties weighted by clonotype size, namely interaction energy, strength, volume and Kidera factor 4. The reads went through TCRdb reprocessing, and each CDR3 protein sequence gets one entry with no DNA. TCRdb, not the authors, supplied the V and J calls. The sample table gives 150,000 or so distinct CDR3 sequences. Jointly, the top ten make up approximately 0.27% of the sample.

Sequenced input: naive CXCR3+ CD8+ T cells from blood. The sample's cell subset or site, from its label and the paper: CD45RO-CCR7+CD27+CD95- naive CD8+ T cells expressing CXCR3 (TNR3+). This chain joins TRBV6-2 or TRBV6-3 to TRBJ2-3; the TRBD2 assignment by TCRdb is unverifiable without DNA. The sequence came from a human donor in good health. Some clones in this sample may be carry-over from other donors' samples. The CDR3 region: CASSYDNKAGGPPDTQYF.